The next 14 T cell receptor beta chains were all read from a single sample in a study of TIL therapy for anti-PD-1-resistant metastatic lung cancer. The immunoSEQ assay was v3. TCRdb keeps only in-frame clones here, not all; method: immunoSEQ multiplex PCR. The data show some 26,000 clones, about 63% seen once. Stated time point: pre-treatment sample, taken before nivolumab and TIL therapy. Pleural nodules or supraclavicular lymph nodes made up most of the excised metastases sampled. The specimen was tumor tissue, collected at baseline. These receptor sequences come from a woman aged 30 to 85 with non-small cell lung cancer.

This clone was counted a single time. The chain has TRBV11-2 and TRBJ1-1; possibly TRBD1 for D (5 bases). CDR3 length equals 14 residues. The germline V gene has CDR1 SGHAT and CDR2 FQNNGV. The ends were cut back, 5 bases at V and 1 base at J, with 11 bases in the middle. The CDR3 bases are TGTGCCAGCAGCCGACCGGGGCAGAACACTGAAGCTTTCTTT. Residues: CASSRPGQNTEAFF.

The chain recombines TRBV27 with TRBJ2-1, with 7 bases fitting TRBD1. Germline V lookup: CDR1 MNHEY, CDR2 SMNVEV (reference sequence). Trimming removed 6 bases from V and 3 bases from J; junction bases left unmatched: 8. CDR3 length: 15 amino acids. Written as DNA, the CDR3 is TGTGCCAGCAGCTCCATGGGGGACAGCTACAATGAGCAGTTCTTC. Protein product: CASSSMGDSYNEQFF.

Written as DNA, the CDR3 is TGTGCCCGGGACAGGGGGCAGGCGAACACTGAAGCTTTCTTT. The encoded protein is CARDRGQANTEAFF. V and J are TRBV30 and TRBJ1-1; 12 positions match TRBD1. Germline CDR1 is GTSNPN and CDR2 is SVGIG (reference sequence). V lost 8 bases, J lost 1 base, and 5 bases stayed unmatched. This CDR3 spans 14 amino acids.

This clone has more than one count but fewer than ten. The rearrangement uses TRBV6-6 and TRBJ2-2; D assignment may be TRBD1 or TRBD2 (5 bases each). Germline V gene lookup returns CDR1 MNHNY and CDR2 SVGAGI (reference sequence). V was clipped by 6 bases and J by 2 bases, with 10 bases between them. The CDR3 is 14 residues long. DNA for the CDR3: TGTGCCAGCAGACCGGGACGTAACACCGGGGAGCTGTTTTTT. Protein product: CASRPGRNTGELFF.

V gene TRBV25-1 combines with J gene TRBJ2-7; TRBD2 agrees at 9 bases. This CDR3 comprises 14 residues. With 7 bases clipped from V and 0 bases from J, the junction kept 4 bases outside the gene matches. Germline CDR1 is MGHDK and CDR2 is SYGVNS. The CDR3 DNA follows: TGTGCCAGCACTTATAGCGGGAGCTCCTACGAGCAGTACTTC. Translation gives CASTYSGSSYEQYF.

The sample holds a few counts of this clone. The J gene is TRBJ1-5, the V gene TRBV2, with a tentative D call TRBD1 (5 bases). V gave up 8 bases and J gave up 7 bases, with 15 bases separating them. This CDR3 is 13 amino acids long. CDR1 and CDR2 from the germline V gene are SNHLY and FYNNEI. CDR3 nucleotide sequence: TGTGCCAGCTCCCGACAGTCGGGGCAGCCCCAGCATTTT. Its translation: CASSRQSGQPQHF.

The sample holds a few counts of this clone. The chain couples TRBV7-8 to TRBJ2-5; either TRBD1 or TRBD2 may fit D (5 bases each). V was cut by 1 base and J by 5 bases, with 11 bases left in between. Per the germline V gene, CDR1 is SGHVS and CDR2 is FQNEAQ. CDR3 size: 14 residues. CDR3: CASSLGSWGETQYF. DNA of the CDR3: TGTGCCAGCAGCTTAGGATCTTGGGGGGAGACCCAGTACTTC. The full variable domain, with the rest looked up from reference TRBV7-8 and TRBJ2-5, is GAGVSQSPRYKVAKRGQDVALRCDPISGHVSLFWYQQALGQGPEFLTYFQNEAQLDKSGLPSDRFFAERPEGSVSTLKIQRTQQEDSAVYLCASSLGSWGETQYFGPGTRLLVL.

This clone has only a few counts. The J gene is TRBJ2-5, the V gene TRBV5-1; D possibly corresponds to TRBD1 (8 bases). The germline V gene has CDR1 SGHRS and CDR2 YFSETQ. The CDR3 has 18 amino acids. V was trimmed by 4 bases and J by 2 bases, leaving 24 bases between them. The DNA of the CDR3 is TGCGCCAGCAGCGTGATGGTACAGGGGGGAGGGTTGCAAGAGACCCAGTACTTC. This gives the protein CASSVMVQGGGLQETQYF.

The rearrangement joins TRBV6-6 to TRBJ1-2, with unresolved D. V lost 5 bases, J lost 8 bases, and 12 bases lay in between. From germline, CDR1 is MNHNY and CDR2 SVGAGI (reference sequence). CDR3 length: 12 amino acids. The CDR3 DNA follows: TGTGCCAGCAGTACCACTGCGAAGGGCTACACCTTC. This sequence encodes CASSTTAKGYTF.

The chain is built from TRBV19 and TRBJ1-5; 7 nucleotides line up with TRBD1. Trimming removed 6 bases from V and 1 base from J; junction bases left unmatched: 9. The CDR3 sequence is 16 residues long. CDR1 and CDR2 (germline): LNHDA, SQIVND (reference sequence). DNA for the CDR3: TGTGCCAGTAGCTGGGACAGTCAGGGGAGCAATCAGCCCCAGCATTTT. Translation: CASSWDSQGSNQPQHF.

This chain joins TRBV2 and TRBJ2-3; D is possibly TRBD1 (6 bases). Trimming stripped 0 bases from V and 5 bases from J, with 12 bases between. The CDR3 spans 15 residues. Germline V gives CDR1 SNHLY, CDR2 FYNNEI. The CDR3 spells CASSEAGGSGDTQYF. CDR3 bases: TGTGCCAGCAGTGAAGCAGGGGGATCAGGAGATACGCAGTATTTT.

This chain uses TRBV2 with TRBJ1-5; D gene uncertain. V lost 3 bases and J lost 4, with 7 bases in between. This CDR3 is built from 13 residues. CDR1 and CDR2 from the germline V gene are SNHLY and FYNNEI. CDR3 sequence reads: CASSEWENQPQHF. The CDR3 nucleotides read TGTGCCAGCAGTGAGTGGGAGAATCAGCCCCAGCATTTT. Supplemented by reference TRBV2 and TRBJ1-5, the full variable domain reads EPEVTQTPSHQVTQMGQEVILRCVPISNHLYFYWYRQILGQKVEFLVSFYNNEISEKSEIFDDQFSVERPDGSNFTLKIRSTKLEDSAMYFCASSEWENQPQHFGDGTRLSIL.

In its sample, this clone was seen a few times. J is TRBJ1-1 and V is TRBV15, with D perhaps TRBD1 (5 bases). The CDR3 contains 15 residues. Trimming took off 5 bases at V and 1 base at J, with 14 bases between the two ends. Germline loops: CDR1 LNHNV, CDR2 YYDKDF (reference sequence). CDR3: CATSRLVTENTEAFF. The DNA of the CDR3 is TGTGCCACCAGCCGTCTCGTGACAGAGAACACTGAAGCTTTCTTT.

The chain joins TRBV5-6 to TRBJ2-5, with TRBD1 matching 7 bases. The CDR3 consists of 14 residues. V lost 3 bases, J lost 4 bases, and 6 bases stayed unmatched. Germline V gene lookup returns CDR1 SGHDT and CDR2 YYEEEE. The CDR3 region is CASSSPDRVETQYF. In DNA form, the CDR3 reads TGTGCCAGCAGCTCCCCAGACAGGGTAGAGACCCAGTACTTC.